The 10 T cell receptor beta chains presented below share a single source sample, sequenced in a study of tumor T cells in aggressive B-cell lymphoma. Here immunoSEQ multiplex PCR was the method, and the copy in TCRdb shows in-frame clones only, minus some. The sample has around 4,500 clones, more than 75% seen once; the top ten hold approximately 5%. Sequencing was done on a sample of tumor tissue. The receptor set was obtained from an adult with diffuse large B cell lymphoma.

CDR3 bases: TGCGCCAGCAGCTTGGAGGGACTTAGCTCTGGAAACACCATATATTTT. Residues: CASSLEGLSSGNTIYF. V gene TRBV5-1 combines with J gene TRBJ1-3, with D perhaps matching TRBD1 (5 bases). The V and J ends lost 0 bases and 0 bases respectively, with 10 bases between them. Germline CDR1 SGHRS, CDR2 YFSETQ. The CDR3 is 16 residues long.

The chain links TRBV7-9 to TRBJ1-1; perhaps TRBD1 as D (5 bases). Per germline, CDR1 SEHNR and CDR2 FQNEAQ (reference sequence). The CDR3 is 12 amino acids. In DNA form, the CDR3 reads TGTGCTAGCGGGTGGGGGGACACTGAAGCTTTCTTT. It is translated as CASGWGDTEAFF.

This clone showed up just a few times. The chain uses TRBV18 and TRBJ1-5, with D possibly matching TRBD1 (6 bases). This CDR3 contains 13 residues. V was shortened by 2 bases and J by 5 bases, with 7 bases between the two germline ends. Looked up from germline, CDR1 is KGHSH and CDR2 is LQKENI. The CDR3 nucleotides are TGTGCCAGCTCACCAGCAGGGGATCAGCCCCAGCATTTT. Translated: CASSPAGDQPQHF.

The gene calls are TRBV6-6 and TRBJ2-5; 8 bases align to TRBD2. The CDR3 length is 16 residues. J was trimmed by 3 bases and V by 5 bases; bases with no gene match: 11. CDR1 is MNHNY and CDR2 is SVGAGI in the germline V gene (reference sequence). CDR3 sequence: CASSPSGGAGEETQYF. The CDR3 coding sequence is TGTGCCAGCAGTCCCTCCGGTGGAGCGGGGGAAGAGACCCAGTACTTC.

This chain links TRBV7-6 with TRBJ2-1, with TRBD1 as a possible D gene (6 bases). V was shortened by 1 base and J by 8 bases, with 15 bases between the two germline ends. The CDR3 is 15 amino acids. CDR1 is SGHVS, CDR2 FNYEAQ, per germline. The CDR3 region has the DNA TGTGCCAGCAGCTTAGTACAGGGAGTGTTGGATGAGCAGTTCTTC. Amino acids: CASSLVQGVLDEQFF.

CDR3 DNA: TGTGCCAGCACCGTAGATCCGAACACTGAAGCTTTCTTT. It codes for CASTVDPNTEAFF. This chain links TRBV27 with TRBJ1-1; D unresolved. This CDR3 has 13 residues. Germline V gene lookup returns CDR1 MNHEY and CDR2 SMNVEV (reference sequence). The V gene lost 7 bases and the J gene lost 1 base, with 10 bases spanning the gap.

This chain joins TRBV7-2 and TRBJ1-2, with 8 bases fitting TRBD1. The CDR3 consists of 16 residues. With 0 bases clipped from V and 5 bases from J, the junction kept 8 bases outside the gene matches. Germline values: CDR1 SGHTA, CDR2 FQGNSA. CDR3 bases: TGTGCCAGCAGCTTAGCGCGGGGGGGGACAGGATATGGCTACACCTTC. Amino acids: CASSLARGGTGYGYTF.

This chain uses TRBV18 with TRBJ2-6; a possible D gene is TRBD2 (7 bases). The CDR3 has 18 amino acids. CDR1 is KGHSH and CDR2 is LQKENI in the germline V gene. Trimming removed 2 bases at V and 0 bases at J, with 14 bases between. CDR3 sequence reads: CASSPRGGGTSGANVLTF. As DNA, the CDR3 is TGTGCCAGCTCACCAAGGGGAGGGGGAACCTCTGGGGCCAACGTCCTGACTTTC.

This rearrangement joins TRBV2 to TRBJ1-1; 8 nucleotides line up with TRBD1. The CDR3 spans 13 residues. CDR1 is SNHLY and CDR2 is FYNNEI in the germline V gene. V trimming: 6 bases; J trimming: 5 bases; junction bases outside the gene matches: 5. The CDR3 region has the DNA TGTGCCAGCAGAGGACAGGGTAAGACTGAAGCTTTCTTT. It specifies CASRGQGKTEAFF.

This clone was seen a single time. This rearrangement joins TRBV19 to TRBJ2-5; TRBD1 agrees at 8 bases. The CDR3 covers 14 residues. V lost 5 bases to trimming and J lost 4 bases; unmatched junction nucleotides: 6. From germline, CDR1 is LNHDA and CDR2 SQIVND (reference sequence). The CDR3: CASSPQDRAETQYF. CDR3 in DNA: TGTGCCAGTAGTCCCCAGGACAGGGCAGAGACCCAGTACTTC. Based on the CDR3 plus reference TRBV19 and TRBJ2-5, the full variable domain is DGGITQSPKYLFRKEGQNVTLSCEQNLNHDAMYWYRQDPGQGLRLIYYSQIVNDFQKGDIAEGYSVSREKKESFPLTVTSAQKNPTAFYLCASSPQDRAETQYFGPGTRLLVL.